These 12 T cell receptor beta chains were sequenced from one sample in a study of T cells after yellow fever vaccination. TCRdb re-called the 5' RACE reads through MiXCR, storing one row per CDR3 protein. This table holds 360,000 or so distinct CDR3 sequences, 11% found once. Source: PBMCs, taken on the day of the first yellow fever vaccination. All receptors come from a man between 18 and 29 years old who received the YFV17D yellow fever vaccine.

This clonotype was recorded a few times. J is TRBJ1-1 and V is TRBV7-2; no clear D gene. The CDR3 is made up of 14 amino acids. V was trimmed by 1 base and J by 4 bases, leaving 10 bases between them. Germline CDR1 reads SGHTA; CDR2 reads FQGNSA. Written as DNA, the CDR3 is TGTGCCAGCAGCTTAGAACGGGGTCGCACTGAAGCTTTCTTT. The encoded protein is CASSLERGRTEAFF.

This rearrangement joins TRBV11-2 to TRBJ1-1; D is unresolved. Germline assignment: CDR1 SGHAT and CDR2 FQNNGV. The CDR3 runs 9 residues. Trimming shortened V by 4 bases and J by 11 bases, and 5 bases separated the two germline ends. The CDR3 is CASSYPAFF. The CDR3 DNA reads as TGTGCCAGCAGCTATCCTGCTTTCTTT. The complete variable domain, with remaining parts taken from reference TRBV11-2 and TRBJ1-1, reads EAGVAQSPRYKIIEKRQSVAFWCNPISGHATLYWYQQILGQGPKLLIQFQNNGVVDDSQLPKDRFSAERLKGVDSTLKIQPAKLEDSAVYLCASSYPAFFGQGTRLTVV.

This clonotype has more than one count but fewer than ten. The chain recombines TRBV6-2 or TRBV6-3 with TRBJ2-7, with 8 bases that match TRBD1. CDR3 length equals 15 residues. Trimming took 2 bases from V and 2 from J; bases not matched to a gene: 5. Germline V gene lookup returns CDR1 MNHEY and CDR2 SVGEGT. CDR3 bases: TGTGCCAGCAGTTACGGGACAGGCAACCCCTACGAGCAGTACTTC. Translated, it gives CASSYGTGNPYEQYF.

V gene TRBV12-3 or TRBV12-4 combines with J gene TRBJ1-5; D is ambiguous. Trimming removed 11 bases at V and 2 bases at J, with 16 bases between. The CDR3 totals 14 residues. CDR3 sequence reads: CASQKNGGNQPQHF. Written as DNA, the CDR3 is TGTGCCTCACAGAAAAATGGGGGCAATCAGCCCCAGCATTTT.

The DNA of the CDR3 is TGTGCCAGCAGCGTCTACGTTCTAGCGGGGGACACCGGGGAGCTGTTTTTT. This codes for CASSVYVLAGDTGELFF. The J gene is TRBJ2-2, the V gene TRBV3-1; 10 nucleotides align to TRBD2. The CDR3 spans 17 residues. V shed 5 bases and J 3 bases; nucleotides not matched to a gene: 9. The germline V gene encodes CDR1 LGHDT and CDR2 YNNKEL (reference sequence).

The chain uses TRBV20-1 and TRBJ2-5; TRBD2 agrees at 10 bases. The CDR3 is 15 amino acids. J was trimmed by 5 bases and V by 1 base; bases with no gene match: 7. Germline values: CDR1 DFQATT, CDR2 SNEGSKA (reference sequence). CDR3 coding DNA: TGCAGTGCTAGAGGGCCAGCGGGGGGGATTGAGACCCAGTACTTC. Translating it yields CSARGPAGGIETQYF.

This clonotype came up many times. V usage is TRBV5-1 and J usage is TRBJ1-1; unclear D gene. Trimming shortened V by 0 bases and J by 5 bases, and 8 bases separated the two germline ends. The CDR3 runs 13 residues. Germline V gene lookup returns CDR1 SGHRS and CDR2 YFSETQ. CDR3 sequence reads: CASSLVSETEAFF. CDR3 DNA: TGCGCCAGCAGCTTGGTGTCAGAGACTGAAGCTTTCTTT.

This clonotype was counted between two and nine times. The chain is built from TRBV12-5 and TRBJ1-1; maybe TRBD1 (6 bases). Trimming stripped 5 bases from V and 4 bases from J, with 11 bases between. CDR1 LGHNT and CDR2 FRNRAP come from the germline V gene. This CDR3 is built from 13 residues. This CDR3 reads CASGTTGSTEAFF. The DNA of the CDR3 is TGTGCTAGTGGTACAACAGGGTCCACTGAAGCTTTCTTT.

This clonotype was picked up a small number of times. The chain is built from TRBV6-2 or TRBV6-3 and TRBJ2-3; D possibly corresponds to TRBD2 (5 bases). With 4 bases removed from V and 8 bases from J, the gap between germline ends came to 10 bases. CDR3 length: 12 residues. CDR1 and CDR2 (germline): MNHEY, SVGEGT. For the CDR3, the DNA is TGTGCCAGCAGTTTCGTGGGGAGTACGCAGTATTTT. The encoded protein is CASSFVGSTQYF.

This rearrangement joins TRBV19 to TRBJ2-1, with TRBD1 matching 8 bases. J gave up 3 bases and V 0 bases, and 4 bases lay outside the gene matches. This CDR3 has 16 residues. CDR1 and CDR2 from the germline V gene are LNHDA and SQIVND (reference sequence). As DNA, the CDR3 is TGTGCCAGTAGTATAGATGGACAGGGCGGCTACAATGAGCAGTTCTTC. Translating gives CASSIDGQGGYNEQFF.

V and J are TRBV5-1 and TRBJ2-1, with D unclear. The V and J ends lost 0 bases and 6 bases respectively, with 10 bases between them. CDR3 length: 14 residues. CDR1 SGHRS and CDR2 YFSETQ come from the germline V gene. In DNA form, the CDR3 reads TGCGCCAGCAGCTTGGGTTTCGAAGGCAATGAGCAGTTCTTC. This encodes CASSLGFEGNEQFF. Complete variable domain (other parts from reference TRBV5-1 and TRBJ2-1): KAGVTQTPRYLIKTRGQQVTLSCSPISGHRSVSWYQQTPGQGLQFLFEYFSETQRNKGNFPGRFSGRQFSNSRSEMNVSTLELGDSALYLCASSLGFEGNEQFFGPGTRLTVL.

This chain uses TRBV11-2 with TRBJ2-3; D may match TRBD1 or TRBD2 (6 bases each). The CDR3 is 14 amino acids. Germline V lookup: CDR1 SGHAT, CDR2 FQNNGV. The germline V and J ends were trimmed by 6 bases and 8 bases, with 18 bases remaining between them. CDR3 nucleotides: TGTGCCAGCAGTCAGCTTAGGGGGGCAGGTACGCAGTATTTT. Encoded protein: CASSQLRGAGTQYF.